This T cell receptor (beta chain) was documented in a study of blood T cell repertoires in COVID-19. Study-level background: From T cells, B-cell-depleted T cells, or PBMCs came the material, which was cDNA or gDNA.

Ages ranged from about 18 to 89 years, with residence in about 23 US areas. Cohorts were determined from participant-reported clinical history. Authors' methods: It was from reference gene primer amplification that nucleated cell counts were estimated. Sequencing was performed with immunoSEQ multiplex PCR; in TCRdb, only in-frame clones are kept and a portion is missing. V and J calls and clone size are copied from that table; D and trimming were computed from the DNA. Among roughly 220,000 clones listed, about 86% were seen once. The germline V gene has CDR1 LNHDA and CDR2 SQIVND (reference sequence). With 2 bases clipped from V and 5 bases from J, the junction kept 3 bases outside the gene matches. The CDR3 is 14 residues long.

Specimen: PBMCs or T cells enriched from blood (not recorded which). The receptor was derived from a woman in her forties or fifties with acute COVID-19. The genes are TRBV19 and TRBJ1-2; 9 bases are a match to TRBD1. The CDR3 sequence: CASSITGQGYGYTF. The CDR3 DNA is TGTGCCAGTAGTATAACGGGACAGGGATATGGCTACACCTTC.